This record concerns one T cell receptor (beta chain) sequence. This entry is derived from a study of technical replicates of blood from a few donors. Method: immunoSEQ multiplex PCR; TCRdb's copy keeps in-frame clones and lacks some. The data show 55,000 to 65,000 clones, more than 95% seen once. This clonotype originated in a human donor in good health. Sequencing was done on a sample of T cells isolated from PBMCs.

CDR3 bases: TGCAGCGCCGAACGTAATGGCAGGTTGGATGAGCAGTTCTTC. Residues: CSAERNGRLDEQFF. This chain joins TRBV29-1 and TRBJ2-1, with D uncertain. Per the germline V gene, CDR1 is SQVTM and CDR2 is ANQGSEA. This CDR3 has 14 residues. V was cut by 7 bases and J by 8 bases, with 21 bases left in between.